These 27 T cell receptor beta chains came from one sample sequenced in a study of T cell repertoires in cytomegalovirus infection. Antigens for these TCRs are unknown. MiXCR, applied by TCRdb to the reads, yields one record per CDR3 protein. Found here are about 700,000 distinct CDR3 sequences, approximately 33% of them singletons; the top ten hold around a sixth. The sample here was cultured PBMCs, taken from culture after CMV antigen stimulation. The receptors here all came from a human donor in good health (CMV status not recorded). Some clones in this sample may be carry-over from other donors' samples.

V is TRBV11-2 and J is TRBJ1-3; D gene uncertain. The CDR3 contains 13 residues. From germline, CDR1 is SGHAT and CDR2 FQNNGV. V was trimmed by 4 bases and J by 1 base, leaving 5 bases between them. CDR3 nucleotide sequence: TGTGCCAGCAGCTCCGTGTCTGGAAACACCATATATTTT. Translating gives CASSSVSGNTIYF.

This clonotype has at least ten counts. The chain's CDR3 is CATRGSSYNEQFF. Written as DNA, the CDR3 is TGTGCCACCCGAGGAAGCTCCTACAATGAGCAGTTCTTC. The rearrangement uses TRBV28 and TRBJ2-1; D remains unclear. This CDR3 spans 13 amino acids. V lost 10 bases to trimming and J lost 0 bases, with 10 bases between them. Germline loops: CDR1 MDHEN, CDR2 SYDVKM.

CDR3 nucleotide sequence: TGTGCCAGTAGTCGGGTGGGGAGCAACGAGCAGTACTTC. Protein: CASSRVGSNEQYF. The chain employs TRBV19 and TRBJ2-7; maybe TRBD2 (5 bases). The V and J ends lost 5 bases and 5 bases respectively, with 13 bases between them. The CDR3 length is 13 residues. CDR1 and CDR2 from the germline V gene are LNHDA and SQIVND (reference sequence).

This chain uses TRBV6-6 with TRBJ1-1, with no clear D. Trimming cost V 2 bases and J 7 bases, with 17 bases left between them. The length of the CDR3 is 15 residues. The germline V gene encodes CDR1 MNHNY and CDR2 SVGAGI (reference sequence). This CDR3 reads CASSYPGTGEVEAFF. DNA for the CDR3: TGTGCCAGCAGTTACCCGGGCACCGGGGAAGTTGAAGCTTTCTTT.

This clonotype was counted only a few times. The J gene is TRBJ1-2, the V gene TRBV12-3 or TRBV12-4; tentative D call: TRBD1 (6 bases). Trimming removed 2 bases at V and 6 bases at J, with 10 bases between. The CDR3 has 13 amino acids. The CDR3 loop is CASSLLGADGYTF. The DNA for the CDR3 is TGTGCCAGCAGTTTACTGGGGGCGGATGGCTACACCTTC.

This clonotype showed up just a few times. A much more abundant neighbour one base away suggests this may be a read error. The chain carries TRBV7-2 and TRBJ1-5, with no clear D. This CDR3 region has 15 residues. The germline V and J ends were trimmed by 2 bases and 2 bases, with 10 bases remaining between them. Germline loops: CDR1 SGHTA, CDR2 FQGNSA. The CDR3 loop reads CASSLSVGGNQPQHF. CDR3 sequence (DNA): TGTGCCAGCAGCTTATCCGTCGGGGGCAATCAGCCCCAGCATTTT.

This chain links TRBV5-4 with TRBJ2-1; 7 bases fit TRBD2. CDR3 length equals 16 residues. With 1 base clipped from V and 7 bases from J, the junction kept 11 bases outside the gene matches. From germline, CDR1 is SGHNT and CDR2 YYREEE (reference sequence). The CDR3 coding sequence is TGTGCCAGCAGCTTGATTTGGAGTAGCGGGCGAAATGAGCAGTTCTTC. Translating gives CASSLIWSSGRNEQFF.

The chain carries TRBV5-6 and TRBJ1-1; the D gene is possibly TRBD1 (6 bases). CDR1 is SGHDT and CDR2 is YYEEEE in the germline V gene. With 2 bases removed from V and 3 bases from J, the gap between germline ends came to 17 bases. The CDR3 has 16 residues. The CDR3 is CASSFPDRPLYTEAFF. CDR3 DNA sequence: TGTGCCAGCAGCTTCCCGGACAGACCGCTGTACACTGAAGCTTTCTTT. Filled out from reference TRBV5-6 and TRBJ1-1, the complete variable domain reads DAGVTQSPTHLIKTRGQQVTLRCSPKSGHDTVSWYQQALGQGPQFIFQYYEEEERQRGNFPDRFSGHQFPNYSSELNVNALLLGDSALYLCASSFPDRPLYTEAFFGQGTRLTVV.

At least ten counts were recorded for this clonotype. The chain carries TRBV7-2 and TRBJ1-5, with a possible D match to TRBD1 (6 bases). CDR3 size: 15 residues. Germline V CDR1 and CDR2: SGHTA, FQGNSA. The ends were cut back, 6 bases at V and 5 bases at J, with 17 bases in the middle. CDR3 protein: CASSQGWGADQPQHF. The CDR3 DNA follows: TGTGCCAGCAGTCAAGGGTGGGGGGCCGATCAGCCCCAGCATTTT.

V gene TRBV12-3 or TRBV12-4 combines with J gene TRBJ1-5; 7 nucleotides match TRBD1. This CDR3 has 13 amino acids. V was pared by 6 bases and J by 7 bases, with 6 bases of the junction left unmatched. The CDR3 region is CASRQGNWQPQHF. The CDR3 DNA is TGTGCCAGCAGACAGGGGAATTGGCAGCCCCAGCATTTT.

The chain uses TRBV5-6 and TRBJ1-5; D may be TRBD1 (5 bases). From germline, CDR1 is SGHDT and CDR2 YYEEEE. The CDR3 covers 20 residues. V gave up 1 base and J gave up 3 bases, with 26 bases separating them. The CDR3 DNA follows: TGTGCCAGCAGCTTGTTATTAGTTTCAGCGGTTGAGGGGCACAATCAGCCCCAGCATTTT. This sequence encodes CASSLLLVSAVEGHNQPQHF.

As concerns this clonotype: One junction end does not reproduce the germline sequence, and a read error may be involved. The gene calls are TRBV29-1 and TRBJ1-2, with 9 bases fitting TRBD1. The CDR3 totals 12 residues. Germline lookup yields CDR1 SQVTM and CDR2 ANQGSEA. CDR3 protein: CSVEDRGRGYTF. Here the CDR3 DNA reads TGCAGCGTAGAAGACAGGGGGAGAGGCTACACCTTC. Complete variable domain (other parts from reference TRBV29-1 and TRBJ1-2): SAVISQKPSRDICQRGTSLTIQCQVDSQVTMMFWYRQQPGQSLTLIATANQGSEATYESGFVIDKFPISRPNLTFSTLTVSNMSPEDSSIYLCSVEDRGRGYTFGSGTRLTVV.

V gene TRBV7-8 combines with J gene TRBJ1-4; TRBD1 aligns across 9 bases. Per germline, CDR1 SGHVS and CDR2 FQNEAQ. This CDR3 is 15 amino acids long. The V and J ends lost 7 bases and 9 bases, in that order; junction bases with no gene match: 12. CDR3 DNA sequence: TGTGCCAGCACCACACACCGGGACAGGGTACAAAAACTGTTTTTT. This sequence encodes CASTTHRDRVQKLFF.

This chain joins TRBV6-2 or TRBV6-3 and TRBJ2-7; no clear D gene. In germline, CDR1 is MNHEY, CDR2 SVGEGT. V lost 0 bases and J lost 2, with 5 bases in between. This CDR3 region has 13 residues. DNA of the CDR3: TGTGCCAGCAGTTACTCGGGCCCCTACGAGCAGTACTTC. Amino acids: CASSYSGPYEQYF.

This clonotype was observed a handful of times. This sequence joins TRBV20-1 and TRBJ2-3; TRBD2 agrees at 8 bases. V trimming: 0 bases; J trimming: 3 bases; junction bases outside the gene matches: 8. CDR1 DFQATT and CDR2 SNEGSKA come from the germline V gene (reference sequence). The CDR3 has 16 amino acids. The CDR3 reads CSARDRSGSSTDTQYF. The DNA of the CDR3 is TGCAGTGCTAGAGATCGAAGCGGGAGTTCGACAGATACGCAGTATTTT.

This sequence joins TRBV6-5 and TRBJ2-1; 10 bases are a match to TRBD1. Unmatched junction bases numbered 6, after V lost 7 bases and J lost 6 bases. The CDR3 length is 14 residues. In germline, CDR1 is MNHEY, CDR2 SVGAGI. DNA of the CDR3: TGTGCCAGCATGAGGACAGGGGGTATCAATGAGCAGTTCTTC. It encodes CASMRTGGINEQFF.

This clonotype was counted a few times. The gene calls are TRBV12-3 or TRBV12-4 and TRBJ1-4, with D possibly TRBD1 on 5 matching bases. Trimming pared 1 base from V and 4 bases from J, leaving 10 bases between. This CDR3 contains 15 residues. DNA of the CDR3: TGTGCCAGCAGTTTAGGGGGCCGGATTAATGAAAAACTGTTTTTT. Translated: CASSLGGRINEKLFF.

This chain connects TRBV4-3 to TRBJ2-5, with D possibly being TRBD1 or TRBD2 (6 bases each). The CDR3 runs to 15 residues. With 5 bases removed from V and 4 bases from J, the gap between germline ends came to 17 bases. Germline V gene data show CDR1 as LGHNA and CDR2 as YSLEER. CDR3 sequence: CASSSGAGTGETQYF. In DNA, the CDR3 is TGCGCCAGCAGCTCAGGGGCGGGAACGGGAGAGACCCAGTACTTC.

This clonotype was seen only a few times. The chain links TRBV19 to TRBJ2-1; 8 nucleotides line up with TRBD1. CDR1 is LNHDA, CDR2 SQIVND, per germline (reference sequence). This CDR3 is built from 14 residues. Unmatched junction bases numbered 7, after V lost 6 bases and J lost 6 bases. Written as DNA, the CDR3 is TGTGCCAGTAGAAGGACAGGGCTAGGCAATGAGCAGTTCTTC. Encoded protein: CASRRTGLGNEQFF.

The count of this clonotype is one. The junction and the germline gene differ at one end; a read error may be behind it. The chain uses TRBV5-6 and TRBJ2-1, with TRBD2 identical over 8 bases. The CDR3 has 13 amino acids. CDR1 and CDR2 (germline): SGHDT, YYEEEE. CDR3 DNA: TGTGCCAGCGTGCGGGGGGCCGACAATGAGAAGTTCTTC. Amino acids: CASVRGADNEKFF.

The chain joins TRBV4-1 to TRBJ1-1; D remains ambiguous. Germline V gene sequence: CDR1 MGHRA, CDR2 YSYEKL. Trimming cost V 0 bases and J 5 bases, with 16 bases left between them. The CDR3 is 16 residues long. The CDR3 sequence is CASSQEKASVGTEAFF. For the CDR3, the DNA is TGCGCCAGCAGCCAAGAAAAAGCGTCGGTGGGAACTGAAGCTTTCTTT.

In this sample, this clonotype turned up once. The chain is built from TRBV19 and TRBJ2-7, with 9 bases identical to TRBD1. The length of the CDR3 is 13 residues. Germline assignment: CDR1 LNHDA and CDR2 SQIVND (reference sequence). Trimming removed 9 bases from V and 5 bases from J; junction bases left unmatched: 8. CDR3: CARPGQGVHEQYF. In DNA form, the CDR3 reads TGTGCCAGACCGGGACAGGGTGTACACGAGCAGTACTTC.

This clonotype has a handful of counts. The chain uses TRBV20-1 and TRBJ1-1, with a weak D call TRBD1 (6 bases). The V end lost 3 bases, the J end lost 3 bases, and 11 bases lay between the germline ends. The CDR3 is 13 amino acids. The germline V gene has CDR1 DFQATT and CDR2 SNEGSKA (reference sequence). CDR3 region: CSASRQADTEAFF. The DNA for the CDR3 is TGCAGTGCTAGCAGACAGGCGGACACTGAAGCTTTCTTT.

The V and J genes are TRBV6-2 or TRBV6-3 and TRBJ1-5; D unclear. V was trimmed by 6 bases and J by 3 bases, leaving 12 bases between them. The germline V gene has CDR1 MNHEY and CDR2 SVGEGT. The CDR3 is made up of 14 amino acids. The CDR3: CASSYTSHNQPQHF. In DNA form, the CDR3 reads TGTGCCAGCAGCTATACGAGCCACAATCAGCCCCAGCATTTT.

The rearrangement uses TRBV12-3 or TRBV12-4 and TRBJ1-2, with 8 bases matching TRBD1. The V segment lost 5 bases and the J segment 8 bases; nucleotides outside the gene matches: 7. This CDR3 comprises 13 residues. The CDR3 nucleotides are TGTGCCAGCAGTATAACAGGGGGGAAAGGCTACACCTTC. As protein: CASSITGGKGYTF.

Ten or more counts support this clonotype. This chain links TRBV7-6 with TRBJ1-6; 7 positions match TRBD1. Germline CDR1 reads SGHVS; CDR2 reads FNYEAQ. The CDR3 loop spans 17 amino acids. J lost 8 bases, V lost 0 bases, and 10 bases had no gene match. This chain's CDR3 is CASSLAWAGGPDSPLHF. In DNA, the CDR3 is TGTGCCAGCAGCTTAGCGTGGGCAGGGGGACCGGATTCACCCCTCCACTTT.

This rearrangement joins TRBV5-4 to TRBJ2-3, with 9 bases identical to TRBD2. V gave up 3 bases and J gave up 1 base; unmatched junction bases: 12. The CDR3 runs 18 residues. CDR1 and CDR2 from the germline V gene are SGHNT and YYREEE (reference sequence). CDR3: CASSSTGLRTSGTDTQYF. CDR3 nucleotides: TGTGCCAGCAGCTCCACAGGGTTACGGACTAGCGGCACAGATACGCAGTATTTT. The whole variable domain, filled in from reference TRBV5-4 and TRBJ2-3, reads ETGVTQSPTHLIKTRGQQVTLRCSSQSGHNTVSWYQQALGQGPQFIFQYYREEENGRGNFPPRFSGLQFPNYSSELNVNALELDDSALYLCASSSTGLRTSGTDTQYFGPGTRLTVL.